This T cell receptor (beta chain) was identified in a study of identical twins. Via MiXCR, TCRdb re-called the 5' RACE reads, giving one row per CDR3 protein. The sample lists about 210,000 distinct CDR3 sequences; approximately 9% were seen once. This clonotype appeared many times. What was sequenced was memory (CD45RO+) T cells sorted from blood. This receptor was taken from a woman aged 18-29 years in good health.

CDR3 in DNA: TGTGCCAGCAGCTCTACCGAGCGGAGCTCCTACAATGAGCAGTTCTTC. Its translation: CASSSTERSSYNEQFF. The J gene is TRBJ2-1, the V gene TRBV3-1; TRBD2 is a possible D gene (5 bases). CDR3 length: 16 residues. The V end lost 5 bases, the J end lost 0 bases, and 14 bases lay between the germline ends. From germline, CDR1 is LGHDT and CDR2 YNNKEL (reference sequence).